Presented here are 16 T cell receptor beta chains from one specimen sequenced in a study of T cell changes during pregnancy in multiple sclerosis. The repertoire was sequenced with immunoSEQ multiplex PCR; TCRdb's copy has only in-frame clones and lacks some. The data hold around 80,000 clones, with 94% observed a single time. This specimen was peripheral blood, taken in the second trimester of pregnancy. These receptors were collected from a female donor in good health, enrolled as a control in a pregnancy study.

CDR3 amino acids: CASTRDSYEQYF. CDR3 nucleotide sequence: TGTGCCAGCACCCGGGACAGCTACGAGCAGTACTTC. V is TRBV28 and J is TRBJ2-7, with 7 bases lining up with TRBD1. Trimming removed 7 bases from V and 3 bases from J; junction bases left unmatched: 3. Germline assignment: CDR1 MDHEN and CDR2 SYDVKM. This CDR3 is built from 12 residues.

In nucleotides, the CDR3 is TGTGCCAGCAGCGACAGGCGTCTGGCTAATGAAAAACTGTTTTTT. Protein product: CASSDRRLANEKLFF. The chain couples TRBV5-8 to TRBJ1-4; tentative D call: TRBD1 (6 bases). Trimming removed 4 bases from V and 3 bases from J, with 13 bases in between. CDR1 SGHTS and CDR2 YDEGEE come from the germline V gene. The CDR3 covers 15 residues.

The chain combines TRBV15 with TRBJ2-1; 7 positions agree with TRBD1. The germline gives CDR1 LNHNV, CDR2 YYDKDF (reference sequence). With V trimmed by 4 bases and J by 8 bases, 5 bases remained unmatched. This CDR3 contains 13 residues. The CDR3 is CATSNTGVDEQFF. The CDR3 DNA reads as TGTGCCACCAGCAATACAGGGGTGGATGAGCAGTTCTTC.

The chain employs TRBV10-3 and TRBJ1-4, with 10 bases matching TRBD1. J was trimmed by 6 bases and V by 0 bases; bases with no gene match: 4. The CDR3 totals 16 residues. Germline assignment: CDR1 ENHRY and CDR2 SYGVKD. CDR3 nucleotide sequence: TGTGCCATCAGTGAGTCGTTGGGACAGGGGCATGAAAAACTGTTTTTT. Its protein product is CAISESLGQGHEKLFF.

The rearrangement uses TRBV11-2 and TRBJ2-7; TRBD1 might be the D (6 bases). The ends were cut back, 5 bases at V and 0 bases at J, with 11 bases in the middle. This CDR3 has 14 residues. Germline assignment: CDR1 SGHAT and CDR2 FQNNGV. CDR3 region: CASSPDRSSYEQYF. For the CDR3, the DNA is TGTGCCAGCAGCCCCGACAGGAGCTCCTACGAGCAGTACTTC.

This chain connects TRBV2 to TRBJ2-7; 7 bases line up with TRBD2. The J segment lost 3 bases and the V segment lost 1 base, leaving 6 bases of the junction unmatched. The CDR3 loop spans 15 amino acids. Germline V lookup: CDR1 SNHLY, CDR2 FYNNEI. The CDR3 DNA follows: TGTGCCAGCAGTGAAGGTAGCGGGTTTGTCTACGAGCAGTACTTC. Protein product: CASSEGSGFVYEQYF.

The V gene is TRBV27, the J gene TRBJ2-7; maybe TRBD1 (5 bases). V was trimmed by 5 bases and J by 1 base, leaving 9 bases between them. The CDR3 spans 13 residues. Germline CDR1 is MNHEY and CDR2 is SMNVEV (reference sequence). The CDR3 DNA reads TGTGCCAGCAGTGAAGGGGCTTCCTACGAGCAGTACTTC. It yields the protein CASSEGASYEQYF.

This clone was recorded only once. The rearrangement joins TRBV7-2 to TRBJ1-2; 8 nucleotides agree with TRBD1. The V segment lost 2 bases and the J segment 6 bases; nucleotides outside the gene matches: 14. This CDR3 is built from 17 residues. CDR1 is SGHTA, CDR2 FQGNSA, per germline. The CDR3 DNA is TGTGCCAGCAGCTTAACGGCCAGGGGGCGACCCTCTAATGGCTACACCTTC. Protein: CASSLTARGRPSNGYTF.

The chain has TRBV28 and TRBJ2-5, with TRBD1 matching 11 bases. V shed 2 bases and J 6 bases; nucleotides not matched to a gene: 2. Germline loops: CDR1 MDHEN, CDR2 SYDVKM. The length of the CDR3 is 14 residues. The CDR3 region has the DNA TGTGCCAGCAGTTTAGGGGACAGGGGGAAGACCCAGTACTTC. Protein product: CASSLGDRGKTQYF.

CDR3 nucleotides: TGCGCCAGCAGCCGCTGGGACAATTACGAGCAGTACTTC. This translates into CASSRWDNYEQYF. V gene TRBV4-1 combines with J gene TRBJ2-7; possibly TRBD1 for D (6 bases). Germline CDR1 is MGHRA and CDR2 is YSYEKL. Trimming pared 4 bases from V and 4 bases from J, leaving 11 bases between. CDR3 length: 13 amino acids.

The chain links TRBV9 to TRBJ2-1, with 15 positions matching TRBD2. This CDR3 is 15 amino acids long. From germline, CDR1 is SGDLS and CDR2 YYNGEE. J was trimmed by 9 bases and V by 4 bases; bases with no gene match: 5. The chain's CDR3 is CASSPGTSGRSEQFF. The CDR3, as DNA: TGTGCCAGCAGCCCCGGGACTAGCGGGAGGTCTGAGCAGTTCTTC.

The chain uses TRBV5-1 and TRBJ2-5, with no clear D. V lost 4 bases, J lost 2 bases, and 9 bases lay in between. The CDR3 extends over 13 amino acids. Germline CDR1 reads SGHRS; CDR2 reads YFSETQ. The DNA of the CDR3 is TGCGCCAGCAGCCGCGAGCTTCAAGAGACCCAGTACTTC. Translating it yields CASSRELQETQYF.

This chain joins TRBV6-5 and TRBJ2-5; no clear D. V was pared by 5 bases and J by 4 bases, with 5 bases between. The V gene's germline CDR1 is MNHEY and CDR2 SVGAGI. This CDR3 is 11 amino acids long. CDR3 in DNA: TGTGCCAGCAGTACCAGAGAGACCCAGTACTTC. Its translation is CASSTRETQYF.

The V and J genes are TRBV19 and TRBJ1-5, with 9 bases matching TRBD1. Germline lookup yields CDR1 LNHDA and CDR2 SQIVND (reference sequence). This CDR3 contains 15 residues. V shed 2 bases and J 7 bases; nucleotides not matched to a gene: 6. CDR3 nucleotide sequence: TGTGCCAGTAGTATAAGGACAGGGGCGGAGCAGCCCCAGCATTTT. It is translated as CASSIRTGAEQPQHF.

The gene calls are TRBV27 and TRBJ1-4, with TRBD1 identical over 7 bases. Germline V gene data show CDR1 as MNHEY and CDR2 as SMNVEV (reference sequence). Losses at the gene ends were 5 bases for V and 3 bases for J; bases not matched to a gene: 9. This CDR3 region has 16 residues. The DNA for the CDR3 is TGTGCCAGCAGTAAGGGACAGAAGTTTCCTAATGAAAAACTGTTTTTT. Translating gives CASSKGQKFPNEKLFF.

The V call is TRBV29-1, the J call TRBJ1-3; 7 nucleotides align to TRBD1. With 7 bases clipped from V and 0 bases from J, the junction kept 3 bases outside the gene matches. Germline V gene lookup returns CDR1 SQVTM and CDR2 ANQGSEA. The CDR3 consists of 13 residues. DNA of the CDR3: TGCAGCGCCCGGACAGGCTCTGGAAACACCATATATTTT. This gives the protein CSARTGSGNTIYF.